The text below deals with one T cell receptor (beta chain). Its antigen has not been determined. Base qualities are not at hand, and no much larger clone is one base apart. TCRbeta CDR3 regions were amplified from genomic DNA by means of the immunoSEQ Assay, a bias-controlled multiplex PCR. In the source study's methods: Within the assay, amplification of reference gene primers was used to estimate how many nucleated cells each sample contained. Sequence reads were collapsed and filtered to measure the absolute abundance of every unique TCRbeta CDR3 rearrangement. Productive Simpson clonality was computed per sample as the square root of Simpson's diversity index over productive rearrangements. This immuneACCESS table, as held by TCRdb, lists in-frame sequences with V and J called but not all clones. Of the missing ones, under half trace to an unresolved V gene in checked studies; the others have no known cause. V and J calls and clone size follow that table, whereas D and trimming were derived from the DNA. The sample table records some 390,000 clones; approximately 89% of these occur just once. The top ten constitute about 1.7% of the sample.

This entry belongs to a study of blood T cell repertoires in COVID-19 (dated by TCRdb to 2020 to 2022). Describing the broader study: Samples from collaborators originated in the United States, Italy and Spain and spanned both the acute and convalescent phases of COVID-19. The prospective study material was composed of cDNA or gDNA derived from T cells, B-cell-depleted T cells, or PBMCs. Subjects who had been exposed to COVID-19, were actively infected with it, or had recovered from it provided the deeply sampled blood TCRbeta repertoires that made up the dataset. A freely available public database, intended as a resource for researchers studying the immune response to SARS-CoV-2, is where the repertoires were released. Samples were obtained from the ongoing ImmuneRACE study (first 160 participants) and from over a thousand subjects provided by 6 global collaborators. Nearly every sample came with metadata listing a de-identified subject ID, COVID-19 status, age in years and sex. HLA class I and class II types, where available, came from metadata supplied by the sample provider rather than from assay-based typing.

Enrolling through a virtual design, the prospective study's participants ranged in age from about 18 to 89 years and lived across roughly 24 United States geographic areas. Cohort assignment in the prospective study relied on participant-reported clinical history from a screening survey and a study questionnaire. Recovered participants in ImmuneRACE Cohort 3 were defined as having two consecutive negative NP/OP PCR tests, clearance from a healthcare professional, or resolution of symptoms. In the prospective study, whole blood, serum and a nasopharyngeal or oropharyngeal swab were collected from each participant by mobile phlebotomists. Participants in the prospective study had the option to provide additional blood draws and questionnaires over a roughly 2-month period. Blood samples from the prospective study were shipped frozen or at room temperature prior to DNA extraction. Its CDR3 holds 15 amino acids, cysteine through phenylalanine. The only DNA kept is the CDR3, 45 bases in frame from the first base. Reading the germline V gene gives CDR1 KGHSH and CDR2 LQKENI. V ends up 5 bases short and J 2 bases short, with an unmatched junction base count of 7.

What the study reported, not specific to this receptor: The amount of clinical and demographic metadata varied by source and participant and was provided uncurated.

Rearrangement joined TRBV18 to TRBJ1-2, and 8 bases in between align with TRBD1. The origin of this receptor is a woman aged 30 to 39 who had recovered from COVID-19. The specimen was PBMCs or T cells enriched from blood (not recorded which). The CDR3: CASSVQGQVNYGYTF. The sequenced DNA is TGTGCCAGCTCAGTCCAGGGACAGGTGAACTATGGCTACACCTTC.